This entry lists 20 T cell receptor beta chains sequenced from one sample in a study of blood T cell repertoires in COVID-19. Repertoires were generated with immunoSEQ multiplex PCR, while TCRdb's copy carries only in-frame clones and drops some. The sample contains 300,000 or so clones, about 93% of which appear only once. The source material was PBMCs or T cells enriched from blood (not recorded which). All receptors come from a woman aged 25 to 45 who had recovered from COVID-19.

The CDR3 spells CASSADPRGTGNTIYF. The DNA for the CDR3 is TGTGCCAGCAGCGCCGATCCCAGGGGGACTGGAAACACCATATATTTT. V is TRBV9 and J is TRBJ1-3, with 7 bases identical to TRBD1. The V gene's germline CDR1 is SGDLS and CDR2 YYNGEE. The junction had 8 bases not matched to a gene; V was cut back by 3 bases and J by 2 bases. CDR3 length: 16 residues.

The chain couples TRBV5-1 to TRBJ1-1, with a weak D call TRBD1 (5 bases). Deletions cut 7 bases from V and 0 bases from J, with 13 bases between. The CDR3 consists of 14 residues. CDR1 is SGHRS and CDR2 is YFSETQ in the germline V gene. In nucleotides, the CDR3 is TGCGCCAGCCATCTTACGGACATGAACACTGAAGCTTTCTTT. This encodes CASHLTDMNTEAFF.

The chain recombines TRBV6-5 with TRBJ2-1, with 9 bases that match TRBD2. Trimming at V came to 5 bases and at J to 1 base, leaving 3 bases not matched to a gene. Germline V CDR1 and CDR2: MNHEY, SVGAGI. There are 15 residues in the CDR3. This CDR3 is CASSQLAGSYNEQFF. The CDR3 region has the DNA TGTGCCAGCAGTCAACTAGCGGGTTCCTACAATGAGCAGTTCTTC.

V usage is TRBV30 and J usage is TRBJ2-3, with a possible D match to TRBD1 (5 bases). The CDR3 is 13 amino acids. Deletions cut 3 bases from V and 0 bases from J, with 7 bases between. Per germline, CDR1 GTSNPN and CDR2 SVGIG (reference sequence). The CDR3 DNA reads TGTGCCTGGAGGGGGCTCAGCACAGATACGCAGTATTTT. Translation gives CAWRGLSTDTQYF.

This clone was observed once. This chain connects TRBV28 to TRBJ1-1; 7 bases match TRBD1. Per the germline V gene, CDR1 is MDHEN and CDR2 is SYDVKM. The CDR3 has 15 residues. V lost 1 base, J lost 7 bases, and 9 bases stayed unmatched. CDR3 in amino acids: CASSLSGGIRGEAFF. Written as DNA, the CDR3 is TGTGCCAGCAGTTTATCAGGGGGTATTCGTGGTGAAGCTTTCTTT. Filled out from reference TRBV28 and TRBJ1-1, the complete variable domain reads DVKVTQSSRYLVKRTGEKVFLECVQDMDHENMFWYRQDPGLGLRLIYFSYDVKMKEKGDIPEGYSVSREKKERFSLILESASTNQTSMYLCASSLSGGIRGEAFFGQGTRLTVV.

V is TRBV9 and J is TRBJ2-5, with D possibly being TRBD1 (5 bases). Germline lookup yields CDR1 SGDLS and CDR2 YYNGEE. This CDR3 has 13 residues. Trimming cost V 2 bases and J 5 bases, with 10 bases left between them. The CDR3 DNA sequence: TGTGCCAGCAGCGTTCAGGGAATGGAGACCCAGTACTTC. It is translated as CASSVQGMETQYF.

The CDR3 protein is CASSLTTSSYNEQFF. The DNA of the CDR3 is TGCGCCAGCAGCTTGACTACAAGCTCCTACAATGAGCAGTTCTTC. The chain is built from TRBV5-1 and TRBJ2-1; D unresolved. The V gene lost 1 base and the J gene lost 0 bases, with 8 bases spanning the gap. Germline V gene data show CDR1 as SGHRS and CDR2 as YFSETQ. The CDR3 spans 15 residues.

Notes on this clone: A junction boundary mismatches the germline segment, possibly from a read error. The chain has TRBV7-7 and TRBJ2-1; 11 bases fit TRBD1. The CDR3 spans 15 residues. Germline loops: CDR1 SSHAT, CDR2 FNYEAQ (reference sequence). The CDR3 DNA reads TGTGCTAGCAGCTTAGGAGGGACAGGGGGGGTTGAGCAGTTCTTC. Its translation is CASSLGGTGGVEQFF.

This clone was detected a few times. The gene calls are TRBV30 and TRBJ1-5; a possible D gene is TRBD1 (5 bases). Trimming took off 7 bases at V and 6 bases at J, with 16 bases between the two ends. The CDR3 runs to 13 residues. Germline V gene data show CDR1 as GTSNPN and CDR2 as SVGIG (reference sequence). The CDR3 protein is CAYNGQGSQPQHF. The CDR3 DNA is TGTGCCTATAACGGGCAGGGAAGTCAGCCCCAGCATTTT.

This rearrangement joins TRBV29-1 to TRBJ2-5; possibly TRBD2 for D (5 bases). Per the germline V gene, CDR1 is SQVTM and CDR2 is ANQGSEA. The CDR3 length is 14 residues. Deletions cut 3 bases from V and 3 bases from J, with 14 bases between. CDR3 in DNA: TGCAGCGTTGACGTCGCGGGCAAGAAAGAGACCCAGTACTTC. Encoded protein: CSVDVAGKKETQYF.

This chain uses TRBV9 with TRBJ2-2, with TRBD2 matching 13 bases. Germline V gene sequence: CDR1 SGDLS, CDR2 YYNGEE. The J segment lost 4 bases and the V segment lost 0 bases, leaving 15 bases of the junction unmatched. This CDR3 has 21 amino acids. CDR3 amino acids: CASSVEGAVGTSGKITGELFF. CDR3 coding DNA: TGTGCCAGCAGCGTAGAAGGTGCCGTGGGGACTAGCGGGAAGATCACCGGGGAGCTGTTTTTT.

The chain joins TRBV11-1 to TRBJ2-3, with D hard to call. CDR1 is SGHAT, CDR2 FQDESV, per germline (reference sequence). V was shortened by 2 bases and J by 6 bases, with 6 bases between the two germline ends. The CDR3 spans 12 residues. As DNA, the CDR3 is TGTGCCAGCAGCTTAAACCGGGATACGCAGTATTTT. Translation: CASSLNRDTQYF.

CDR3 sequence (DNA): TGTGCCAGCAGCTTAGCCGGGACAGCACCCTACGAGCAGTACTTC. It codes for CASSLAGTAPYEQYF. V usage is TRBV7-2 and J usage is TRBJ2-7; 7 nucleotides line up with TRBD1. Germline V gene sequence: CDR1 SGHTA, CDR2 FQGNSA. The CDR3 loop spans 15 amino acids. V gave up 0 bases and J gave up 2 bases; unmatched junction bases: 4.

The genes are TRBV24-1 and TRBJ2-1, with 10 bases fitting TRBD1. Unmatched junction bases numbered 4, after V lost 4 bases and J lost 2 bases. The germline V gene has CDR1 KGHDR and CDR2 SFDVKD. CDR3 length: 16 amino acids. The CDR3 reads CATSDTGQGPYNEQFF. CDR3 coding DNA: TGTGCCACCAGTGACACGGGACAGGGGCCCTACAATGAGCAGTTCTTC.

The V call is TRBV21-1, the J call TRBJ2-7; no DNA check was done on the table's D call, TRBD2. TRBV21-1 is a listed pseudogene. This CDR3 is built from 18 residues. The CDR3, as DNA: TGTGCCAGCAGCAAAGAGGCTAGCGGGAGGAGGGGCCCCTACGAGCAGTACTTC. It specifies CASSKEASGRRGPYEQYF.

The rearrangement uses TRBV9 and TRBJ2-7; D not resolved. The CDR3 sequence is 14 residues long. Germline CDR1 and CDR2: SGDLS and YYNGEE. Trimming stripped 0 bases from V and 6 bases from J, with 13 bases between. The CDR3 here is CASSVAGLGSEQYF. In DNA form, the CDR3 reads TGTGCCAGCAGCGTAGCCGGGTTGGGTAGCGAGCAGTACTTC.

CDR3 coding DNA: TGTGCCAGCAGCTTAAACCGGGACAGTGAAGCTTTCTTT. Protein sequence: CASSLNRDSEAFF. The V gene is TRBV11-3, the J gene TRBJ1-1; 7 bases fit TRBD1. Looked up from germline, CDR1 is SGHNT and CDR2 is YENEEA. Trimming cost V 2 bases and J 7 bases; bases outside gene matches: 4. This CDR3 is 13 amino acids long.

V is TRBV25-1 and J is TRBJ2-7; D call uncertain. CDR3 length equals 12 residues. Trimming took 4 bases from V and 4 from J, leaving 8 bases between them. Germline CDR1 reads MGHDK; CDR2 reads SYGVNS. CDR3 amino acids: CASSGFRYEQYF. The CDR3 coding sequence is TGTGCCAGCAGTGGTTTCCGGTACGAGCAGTACTTC.

This clone was recorded only once. The J gene is TRBJ2-7, the V gene TRBV9; TRBD2 is a possible D gene (5 bases). V lost 1 base and J lost 2, with 10 bases in between. The CDR3 extends over 14 amino acids. The germline V gene has CDR1 SGDLS and CDR2 YYNGEE. The CDR3 DNA reads TGTGCCAGCAGCGTAACCGGGAACACCTACGAGCAGTACTTC. It specifies CASSVTGNTYEQYF.

The rearrangement links TRBV28 to TRBJ1-3, with D perhaps TRBD1 (5 bases). V was clipped by 3 bases and J by 3 bases, with 9 bases between them. There are 14 residues in the CDR3. Germline CDR1 MDHEN, CDR2 SYDVKM. CDR3 bases: TGTGCCAGCAGTTTTCGACAGTATGGAAACACCATATATTTT. Its protein is CASSFRQYGNTIYF.